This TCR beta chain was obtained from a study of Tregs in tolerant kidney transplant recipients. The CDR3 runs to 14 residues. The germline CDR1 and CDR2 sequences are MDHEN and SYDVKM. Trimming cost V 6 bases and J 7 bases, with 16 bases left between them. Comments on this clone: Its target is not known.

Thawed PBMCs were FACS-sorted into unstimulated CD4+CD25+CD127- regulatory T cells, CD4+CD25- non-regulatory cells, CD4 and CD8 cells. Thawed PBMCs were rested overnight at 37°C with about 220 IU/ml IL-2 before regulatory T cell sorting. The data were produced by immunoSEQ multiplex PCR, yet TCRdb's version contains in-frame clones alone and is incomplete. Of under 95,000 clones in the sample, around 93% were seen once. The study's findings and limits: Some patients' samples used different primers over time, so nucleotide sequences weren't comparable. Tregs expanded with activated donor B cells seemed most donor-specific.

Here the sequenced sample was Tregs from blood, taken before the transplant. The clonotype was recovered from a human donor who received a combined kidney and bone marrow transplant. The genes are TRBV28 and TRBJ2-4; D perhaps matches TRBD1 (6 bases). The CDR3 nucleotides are TGTGCCAGCAGCCCCTATCAGGGGTATAACATTCAGTACTTC. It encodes CASSPYQGYNIQYF.